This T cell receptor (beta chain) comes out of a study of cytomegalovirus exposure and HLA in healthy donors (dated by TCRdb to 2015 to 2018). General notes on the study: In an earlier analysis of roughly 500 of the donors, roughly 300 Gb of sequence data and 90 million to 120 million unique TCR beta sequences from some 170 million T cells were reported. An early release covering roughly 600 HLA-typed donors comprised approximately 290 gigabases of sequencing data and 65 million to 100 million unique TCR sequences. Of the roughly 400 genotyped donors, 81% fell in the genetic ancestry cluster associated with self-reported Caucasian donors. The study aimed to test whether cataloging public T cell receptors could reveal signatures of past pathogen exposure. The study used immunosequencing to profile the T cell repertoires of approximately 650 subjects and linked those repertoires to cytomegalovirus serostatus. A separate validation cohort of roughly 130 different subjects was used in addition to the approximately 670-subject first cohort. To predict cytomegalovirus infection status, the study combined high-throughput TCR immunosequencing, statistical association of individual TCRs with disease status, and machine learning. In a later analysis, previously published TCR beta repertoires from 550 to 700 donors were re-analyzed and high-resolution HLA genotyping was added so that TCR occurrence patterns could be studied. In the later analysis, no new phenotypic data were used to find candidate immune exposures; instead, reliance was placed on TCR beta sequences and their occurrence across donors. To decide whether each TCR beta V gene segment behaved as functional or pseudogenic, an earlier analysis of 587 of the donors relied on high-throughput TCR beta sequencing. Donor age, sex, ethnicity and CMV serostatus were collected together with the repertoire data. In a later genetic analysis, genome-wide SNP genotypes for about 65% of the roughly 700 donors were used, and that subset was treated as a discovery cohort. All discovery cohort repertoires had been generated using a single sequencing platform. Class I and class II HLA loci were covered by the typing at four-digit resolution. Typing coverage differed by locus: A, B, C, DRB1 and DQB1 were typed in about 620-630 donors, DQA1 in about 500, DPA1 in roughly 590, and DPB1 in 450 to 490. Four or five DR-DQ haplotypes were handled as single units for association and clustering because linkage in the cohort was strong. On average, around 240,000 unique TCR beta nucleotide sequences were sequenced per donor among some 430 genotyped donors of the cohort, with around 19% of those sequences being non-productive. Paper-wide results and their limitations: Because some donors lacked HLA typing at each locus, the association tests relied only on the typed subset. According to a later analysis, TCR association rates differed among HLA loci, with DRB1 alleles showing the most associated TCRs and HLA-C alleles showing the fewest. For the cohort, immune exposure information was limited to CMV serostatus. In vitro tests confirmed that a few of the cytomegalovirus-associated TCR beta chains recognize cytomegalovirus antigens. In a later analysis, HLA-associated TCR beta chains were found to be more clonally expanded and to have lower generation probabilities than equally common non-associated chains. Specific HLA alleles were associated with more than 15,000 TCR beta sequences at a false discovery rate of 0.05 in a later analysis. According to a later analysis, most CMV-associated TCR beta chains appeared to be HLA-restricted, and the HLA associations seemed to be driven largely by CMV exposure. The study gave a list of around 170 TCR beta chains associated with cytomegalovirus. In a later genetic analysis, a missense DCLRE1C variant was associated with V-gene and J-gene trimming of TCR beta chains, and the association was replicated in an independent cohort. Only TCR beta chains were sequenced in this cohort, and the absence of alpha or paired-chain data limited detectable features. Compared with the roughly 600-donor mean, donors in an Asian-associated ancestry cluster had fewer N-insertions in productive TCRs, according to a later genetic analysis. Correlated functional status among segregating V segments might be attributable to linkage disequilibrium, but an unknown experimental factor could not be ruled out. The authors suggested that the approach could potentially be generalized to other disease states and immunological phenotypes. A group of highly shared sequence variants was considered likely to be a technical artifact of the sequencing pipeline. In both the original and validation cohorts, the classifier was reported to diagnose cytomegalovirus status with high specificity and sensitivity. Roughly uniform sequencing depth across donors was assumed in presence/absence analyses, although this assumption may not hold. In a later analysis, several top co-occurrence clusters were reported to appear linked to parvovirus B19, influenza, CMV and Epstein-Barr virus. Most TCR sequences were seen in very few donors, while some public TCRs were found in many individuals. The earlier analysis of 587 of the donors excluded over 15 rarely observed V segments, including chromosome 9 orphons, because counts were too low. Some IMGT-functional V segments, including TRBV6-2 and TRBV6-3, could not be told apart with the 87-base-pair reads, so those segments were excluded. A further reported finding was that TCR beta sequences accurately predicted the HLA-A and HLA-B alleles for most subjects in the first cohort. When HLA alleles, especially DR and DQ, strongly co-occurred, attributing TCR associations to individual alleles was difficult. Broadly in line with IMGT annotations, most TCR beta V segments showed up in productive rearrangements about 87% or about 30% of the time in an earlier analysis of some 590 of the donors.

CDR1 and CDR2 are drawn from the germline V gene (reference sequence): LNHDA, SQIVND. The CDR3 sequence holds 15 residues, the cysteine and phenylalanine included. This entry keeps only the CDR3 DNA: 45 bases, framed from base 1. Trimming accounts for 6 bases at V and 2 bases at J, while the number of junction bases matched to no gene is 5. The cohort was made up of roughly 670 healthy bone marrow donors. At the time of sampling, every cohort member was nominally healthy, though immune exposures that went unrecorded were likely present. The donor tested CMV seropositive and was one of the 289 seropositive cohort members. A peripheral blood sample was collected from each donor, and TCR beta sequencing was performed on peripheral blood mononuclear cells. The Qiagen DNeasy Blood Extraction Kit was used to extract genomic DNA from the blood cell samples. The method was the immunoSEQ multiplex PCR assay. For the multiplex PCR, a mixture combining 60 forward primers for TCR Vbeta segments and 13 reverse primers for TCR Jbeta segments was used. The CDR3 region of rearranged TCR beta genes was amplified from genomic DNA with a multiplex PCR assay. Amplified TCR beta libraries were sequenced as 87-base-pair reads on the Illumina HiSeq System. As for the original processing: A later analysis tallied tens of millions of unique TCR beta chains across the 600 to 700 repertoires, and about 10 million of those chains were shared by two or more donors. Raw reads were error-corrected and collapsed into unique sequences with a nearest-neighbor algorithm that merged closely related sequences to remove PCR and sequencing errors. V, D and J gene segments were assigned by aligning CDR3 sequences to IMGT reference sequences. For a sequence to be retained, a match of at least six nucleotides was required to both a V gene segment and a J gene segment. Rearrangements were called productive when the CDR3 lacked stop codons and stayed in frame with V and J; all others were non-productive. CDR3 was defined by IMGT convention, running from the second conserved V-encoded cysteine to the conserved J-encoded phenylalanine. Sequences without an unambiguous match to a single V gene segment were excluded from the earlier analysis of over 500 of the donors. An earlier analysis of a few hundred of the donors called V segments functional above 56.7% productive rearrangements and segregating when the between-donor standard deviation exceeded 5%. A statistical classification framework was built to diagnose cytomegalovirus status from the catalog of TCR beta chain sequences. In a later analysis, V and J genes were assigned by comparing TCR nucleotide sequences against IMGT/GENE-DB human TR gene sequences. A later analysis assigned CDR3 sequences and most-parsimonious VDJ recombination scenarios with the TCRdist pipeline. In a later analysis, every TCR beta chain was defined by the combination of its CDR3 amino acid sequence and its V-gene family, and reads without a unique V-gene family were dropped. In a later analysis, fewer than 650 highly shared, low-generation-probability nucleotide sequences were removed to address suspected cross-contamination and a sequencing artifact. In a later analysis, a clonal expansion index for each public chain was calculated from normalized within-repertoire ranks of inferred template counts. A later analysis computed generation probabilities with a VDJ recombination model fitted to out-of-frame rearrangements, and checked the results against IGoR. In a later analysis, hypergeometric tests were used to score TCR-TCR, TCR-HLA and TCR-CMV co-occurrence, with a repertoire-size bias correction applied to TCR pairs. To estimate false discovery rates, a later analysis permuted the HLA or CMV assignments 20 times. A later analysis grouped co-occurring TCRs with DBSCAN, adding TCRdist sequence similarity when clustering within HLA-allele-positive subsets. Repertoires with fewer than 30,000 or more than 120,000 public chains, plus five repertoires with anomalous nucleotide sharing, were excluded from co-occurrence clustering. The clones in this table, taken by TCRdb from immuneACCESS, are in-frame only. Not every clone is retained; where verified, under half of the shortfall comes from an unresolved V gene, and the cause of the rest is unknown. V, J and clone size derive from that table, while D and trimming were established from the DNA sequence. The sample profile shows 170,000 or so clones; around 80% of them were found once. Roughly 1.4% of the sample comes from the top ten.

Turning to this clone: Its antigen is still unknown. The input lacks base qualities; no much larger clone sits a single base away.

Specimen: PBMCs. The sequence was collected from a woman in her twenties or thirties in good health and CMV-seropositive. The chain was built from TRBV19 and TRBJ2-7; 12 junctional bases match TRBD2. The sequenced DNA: TGTGCCAGTAGGACTAGCGGGGGTCTCGCCTACGAGCAGTACTTC. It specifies CASRTSGGLAYEQYF.